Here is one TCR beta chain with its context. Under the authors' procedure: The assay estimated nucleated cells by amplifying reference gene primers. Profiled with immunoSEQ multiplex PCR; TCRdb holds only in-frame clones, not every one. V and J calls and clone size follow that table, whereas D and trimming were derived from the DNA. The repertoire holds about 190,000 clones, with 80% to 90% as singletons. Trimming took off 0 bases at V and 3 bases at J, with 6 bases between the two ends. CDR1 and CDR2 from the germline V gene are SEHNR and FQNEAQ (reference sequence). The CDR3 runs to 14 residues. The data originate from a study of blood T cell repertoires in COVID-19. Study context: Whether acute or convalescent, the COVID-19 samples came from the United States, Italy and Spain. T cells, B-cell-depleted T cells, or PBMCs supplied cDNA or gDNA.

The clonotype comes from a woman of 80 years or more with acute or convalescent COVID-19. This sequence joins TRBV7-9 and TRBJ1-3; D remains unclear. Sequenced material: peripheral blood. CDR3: CASSLAWSGNTIYF. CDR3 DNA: TGTGCCAGCAGCTTAGCTTGGAGTGGAAACACCATATATTTT.